This record covers a single T cell receptor (beta chain). The antigen is undetermined. This table comes from immunoSEQ multiplex PCR, and its TCRdb copy is limited to in-frame clones, with some not included. Of about 74,000 clones in the sample, 80% to 90% were seen once. The data were obtained in a study of identifying expanded T cells in peripheral blood. Notes on the study in general: Over approximately two and four weeks, about 15 and 18 clones changed, versus roughly 1.1 between replicates.

The V gene's germline CDR1 is SNHLY and CDR2 FYNNEI. The V and J ends lost 6 bases and 5 bases, in that order; junction bases with no gene match: 8. The CDR3 spans 14 residues. Healthy donors had no documented immune events, such as infections, while sampled. This sequence was found in a person aged 18-69 years in good health. Material: blood. This sequence joins TRBV2 and TRBJ1-1, with 8 bases fitting TRBD1. This chain's CDR3 is CASSDRGVGTEAFF. In DNA, the CDR3 is TGTGCCAGCAGCGACAGGGGAGTAGGGACTGAAGCTTTCTTT.